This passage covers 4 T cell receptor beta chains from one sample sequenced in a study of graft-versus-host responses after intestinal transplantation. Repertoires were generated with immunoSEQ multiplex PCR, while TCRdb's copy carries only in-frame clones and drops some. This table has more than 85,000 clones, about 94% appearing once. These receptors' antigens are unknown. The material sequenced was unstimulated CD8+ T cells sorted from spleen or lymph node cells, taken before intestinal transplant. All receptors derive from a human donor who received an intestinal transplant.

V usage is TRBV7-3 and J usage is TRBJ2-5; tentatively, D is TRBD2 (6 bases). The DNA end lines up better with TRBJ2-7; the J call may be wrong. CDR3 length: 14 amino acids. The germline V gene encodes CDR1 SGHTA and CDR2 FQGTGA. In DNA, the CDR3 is TGTGCCAGCAGCCAGGGACTGAGCTCCTACGAGCAGTACTTC. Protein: CASSQGLSSYEQYF.

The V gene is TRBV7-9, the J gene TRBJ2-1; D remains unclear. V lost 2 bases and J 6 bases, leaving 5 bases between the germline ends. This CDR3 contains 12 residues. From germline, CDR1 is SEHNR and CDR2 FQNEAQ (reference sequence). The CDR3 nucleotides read TGTGCCAGCAGCTTAAAAGGCAATGAGCAGTTCTTC. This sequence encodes CASSLKGNEQFF.

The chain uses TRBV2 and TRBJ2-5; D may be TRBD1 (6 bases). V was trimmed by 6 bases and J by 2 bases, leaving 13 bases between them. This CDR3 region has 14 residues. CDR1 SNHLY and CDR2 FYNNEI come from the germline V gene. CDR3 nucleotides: TGTGCCAGCAGAGCACAAGGGGGACAAGAGACCCAGTACTTC. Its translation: CASRAQGGQETQYF.

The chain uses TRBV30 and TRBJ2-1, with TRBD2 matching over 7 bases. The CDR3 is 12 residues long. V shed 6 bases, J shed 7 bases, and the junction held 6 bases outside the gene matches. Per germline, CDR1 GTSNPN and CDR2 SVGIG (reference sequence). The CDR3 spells CACLLGGNEQFF. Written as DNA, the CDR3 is TGTGCCTGCCTCCTCGGGGGGAATGAGCAGTTCTTC.